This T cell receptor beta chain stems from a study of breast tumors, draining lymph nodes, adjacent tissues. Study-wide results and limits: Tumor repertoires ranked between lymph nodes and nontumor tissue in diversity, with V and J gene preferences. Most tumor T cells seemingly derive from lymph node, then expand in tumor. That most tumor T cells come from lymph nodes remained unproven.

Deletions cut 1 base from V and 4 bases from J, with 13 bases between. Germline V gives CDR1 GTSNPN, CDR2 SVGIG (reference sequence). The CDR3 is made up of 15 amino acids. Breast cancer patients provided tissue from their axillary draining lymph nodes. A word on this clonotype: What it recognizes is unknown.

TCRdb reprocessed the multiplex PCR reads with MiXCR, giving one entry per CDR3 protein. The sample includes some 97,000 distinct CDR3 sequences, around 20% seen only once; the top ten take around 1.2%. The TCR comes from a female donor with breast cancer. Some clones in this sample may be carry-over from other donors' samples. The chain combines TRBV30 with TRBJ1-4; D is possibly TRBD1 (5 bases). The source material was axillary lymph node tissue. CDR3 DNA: TGTGCCTGGAGTGCCCTCGGGGGTAGTAATGAAAAACTGTTTTTT. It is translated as CAWSALGGSNEKLFF. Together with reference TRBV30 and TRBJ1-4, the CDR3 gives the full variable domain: SQTIHQWPATLVQPVGSPLSLECTVEGTSNPNLYWYRQAAGRGLQLLFYSVGIGQISSEVPQNLSASRPQDRQFILSSKKLLLSDSGFYLCAWSALGGSNEKLFFGSGTQLSVL.